These 3 T cell receptor beta chains came from one sample sequenced in a study of shared clonotypes between healthy human individuals. Positively selected for CCR7, the CD45RO-negative cells used as naive CD8 cells excluded terminally differentiated effector memory CD45RA+ cells. Profiling relied on immunoSEQ multiplex PCR, and the TCRdb table lists in-frame clones only, not all of them. The sample consists of some 2 million clones, approximately 94% of them appearing once. The sample was naive CD8+ T cells sorted from blood. The receptors were sampled from a man in his late teens or twenties in good health.

This sequence joins TRBV9 and TRBJ2-3; D uncertain. The CDR3 consists of 14 residues. Trimming took 2 bases from V and 6 from J, leaving 13 bases between them. The germline V gene encodes CDR1 SGDLS and CDR2 YYNGEE. In DNA, the CDR3 is TGTGCCAGCAGCGTGGCCGGAATGCGGGATACGCAGTATTTT. Translated: CASSVAGMRDTQYF. Full variable domain (remainder filled in from reference TRBV9 and TRBJ2-3): DSGVTQTPKHLITATGQRVTLRCSPRSGDLSVYWYQQSLDQGLQFLIQYYNGEERAKGNILERFSAQQFPDLHSELNLSSLELGDSALYFCASSVAGMRDTQYFGPGTRLTVL.

The V and J genes are TRBV5-1 and TRBJ2-2, with a possible D match to TRBD2 (6 bases). The length of the CDR3 is 16 residues. Trimming removed 0 bases at V and 5 bases at J, with 14 bases between. Germline-derived CDR1 and CDR2 are SGHRS and YFSETQ. The DNA for the CDR3 is TGCGCCAGCAGCTTGGCGGTAGCGGCCAAGACCGGGGAGCTGTTTTTT. As protein: CASSLAVAAKTGELFF.

The V gene is TRBV9, the J gene TRBJ2-7; maybe TRBD1 (7 bases). Germline-derived CDR1 and CDR2 are SGDLS and YYNGEE. This CDR3 has 13 residues. With 2 bases removed from V and 7 bases from J, the gap between germline ends came to 13 bases. CDR3 region: CASSVQPGGEQYF. The CDR3, as DNA: TGTGCCAGCAGCGTTCAGCCAGGGGGGGAGCAGTACTTC.